This T cell receptor (beta chain) is from a study of blood T cells in healthy people across ages. Study in general: Template switching picked up about one barcoded beta molecule for each two T cells.

Combining a sample-barcoded 5' primer with a J-beta primer mix, a second PCR ran for roughly 7 to 12 cycles. TCRdb ran MiXCR on the 5' RACE reads and lists one entry per CDR3 protein. The sample contains 1,800,000 or so distinct CDR3 sequences, around 42% of which appear only once. The CDR3 length is 15 residues. In germline, CDR1 is SGHVS, CDR2 FNYEAQ. The study, taken as a whole, reports: Comparison with aged donors showed that long-lived donors had more naive CD4+ cells and higher diversity.

Comments on this clonotype: Its antigen is unidentified. Sequence at one end of the junction differs from germline and may be a read error.

The TCR originated in a human donor in good health. Material for sequencing was blood. V usage is TRBV7-6 and J usage is TRBJ2-7; D gene uncertain. The closer fit of TRBJ2-4 to the DNA end suggests the J call may be wrong. The CDR3 region has the DNA TGTGCCAGCAGCTTAGAGCCCGAAGCCAAAACCATTCAGTACTTC. As protein: CASSLEPEAKTIQYF.